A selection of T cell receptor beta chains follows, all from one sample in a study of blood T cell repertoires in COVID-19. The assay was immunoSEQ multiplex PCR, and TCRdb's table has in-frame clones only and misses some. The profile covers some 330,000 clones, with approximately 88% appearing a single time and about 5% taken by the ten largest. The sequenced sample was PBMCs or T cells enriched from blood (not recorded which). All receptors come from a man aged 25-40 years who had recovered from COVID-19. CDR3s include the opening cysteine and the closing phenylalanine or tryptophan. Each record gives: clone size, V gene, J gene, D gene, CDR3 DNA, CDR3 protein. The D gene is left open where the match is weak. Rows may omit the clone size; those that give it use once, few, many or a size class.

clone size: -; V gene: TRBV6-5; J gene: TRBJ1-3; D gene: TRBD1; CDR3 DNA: TGTGCCAGCAGCCGGGACAGGGGGCGACTAACCATATATTTT; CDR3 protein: CASSRDRGRLTIYF
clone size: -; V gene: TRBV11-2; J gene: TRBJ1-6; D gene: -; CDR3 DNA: TGTGCCAGCAGCTTAGAGGCAGGGGATAATTCACCCCTCCACTTT; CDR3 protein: CASSLEAGDNSPLHF
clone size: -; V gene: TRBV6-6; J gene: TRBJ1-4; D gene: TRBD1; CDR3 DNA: TGTGCCAGCAGCTACCGGACAGGGGGCGGTCGTAAGAGAAATGAAAAACTGTTTTTT; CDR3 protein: CASSYRTGGGRKRNEKLFF
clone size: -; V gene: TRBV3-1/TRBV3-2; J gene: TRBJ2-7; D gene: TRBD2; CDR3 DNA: TGTGCCAGCAGCCAAGGCAGCGGGGGGGCCCGGGAGCAGTACTTC; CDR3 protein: CASSQGSGGAREQYF
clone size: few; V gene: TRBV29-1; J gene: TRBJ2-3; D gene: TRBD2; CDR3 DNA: TGCAGCGTTCGGACTAGCGGGAGCACAGATACGCAGTATTTT; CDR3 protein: CSVRTSGSTDTQYF
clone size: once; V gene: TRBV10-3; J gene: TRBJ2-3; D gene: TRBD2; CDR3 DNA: TGTGCCATCAGTGAGTCGAGGACTAGCGGGGGCCGGACAGATACGCAGTATTTT; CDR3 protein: CAISESRTSGGRTDTQYF
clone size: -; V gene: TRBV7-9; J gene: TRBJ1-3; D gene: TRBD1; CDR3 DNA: TGTGCCAGCAGCTTAGAGACAGGGCTGAACTCTGGAAACACCATATATTTT; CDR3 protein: CASSLETGLNSGNTIYF
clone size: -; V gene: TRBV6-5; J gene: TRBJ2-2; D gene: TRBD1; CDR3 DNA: TGTGCCAGCAGCCCAGACAGGGCGAACACCGGGGAGCTGTTTTTT; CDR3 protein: CASSPDRANTGELFF
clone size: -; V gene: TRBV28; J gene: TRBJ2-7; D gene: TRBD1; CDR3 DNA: TGTGCCAGCAGAGATACAGGGGGTAGCTCCTACGAGCAGTACTTC; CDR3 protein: CASRDTGGSSYEQYF
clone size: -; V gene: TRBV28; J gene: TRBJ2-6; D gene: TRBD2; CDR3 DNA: TGTGCCAGCAGTTCATACGGGACTAGCGGGGGGAAGGCTGGGGCCAACGTCCTGACTTTC; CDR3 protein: CASSSYGTSGGKAGANVLTF
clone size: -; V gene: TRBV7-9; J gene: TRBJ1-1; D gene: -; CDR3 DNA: TGTGCCAGCAGTAGGACAGCGAACACTGAAGCTTTCTTT; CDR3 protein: CASSRTANTEAFF
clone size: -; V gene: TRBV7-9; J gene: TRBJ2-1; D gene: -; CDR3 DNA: TGTGCCAGCAGGCGGATGAAGGATGAGCAGTTCTTC; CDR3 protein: CASRRMKDEQFF
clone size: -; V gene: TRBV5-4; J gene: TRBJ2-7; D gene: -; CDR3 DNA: TGTGCCAGCAGCCCCCCCCCGGGGTCGGCCTACTACGAGCAGTACTTC; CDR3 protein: CASSPPPGSAYYEQYF
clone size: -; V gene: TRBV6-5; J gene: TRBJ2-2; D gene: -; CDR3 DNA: TGTGCCAGCAGTTACATTCGAGCCGGGGAGCTGTTTTTT; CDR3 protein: CASSYIRAGELFF
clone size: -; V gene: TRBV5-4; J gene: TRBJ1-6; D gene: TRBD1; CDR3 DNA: TGTGCCAGCAGCTCGAAGACAGGGTTTAATTCACCCCTCCACTTT; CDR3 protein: CASSSKTGFNSPLHF
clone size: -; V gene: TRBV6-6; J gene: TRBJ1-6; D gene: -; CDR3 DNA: TGTGCCAGCAGCGGGGTGGATCTTGGGGCACCCCTCCACTTT; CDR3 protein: CASSGVDLGAPLHF
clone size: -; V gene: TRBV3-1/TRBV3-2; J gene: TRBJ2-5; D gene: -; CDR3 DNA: TGTGCCAGCAGCCAAGATATGGGGCTAGAGACCCAGTACTTC; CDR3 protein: CASSQDMGLETQYF
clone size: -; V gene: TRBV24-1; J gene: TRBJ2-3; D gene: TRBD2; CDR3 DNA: TGTGCCACCGCCAATCCTAGCGGGGCAGATACGCAGTATTTT; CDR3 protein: CATANPSGADTQYF
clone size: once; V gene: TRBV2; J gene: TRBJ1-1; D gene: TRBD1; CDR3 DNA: TGTGCCAGCAGTGAAGGGGACAGGGGTGACACTGAAGCTTTCTTT; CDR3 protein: CASSEGDRGDTEAFF
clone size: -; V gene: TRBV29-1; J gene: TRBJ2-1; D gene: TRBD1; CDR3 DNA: TGCAGCGGAAACAGGGGGAATGAGCAGTTCTTC; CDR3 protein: CSGNRGNEQFF
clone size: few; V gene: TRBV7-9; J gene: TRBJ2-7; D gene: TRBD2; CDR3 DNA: TGTGCCAGCAGCGCCGGGGGGTCCTACGAGCAGTACTTC; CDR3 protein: CASSAGGSYEQYF
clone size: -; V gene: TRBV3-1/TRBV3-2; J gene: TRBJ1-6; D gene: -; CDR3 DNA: TGTGCCAGCAGCCAAGCGGTGGCTCGGGATTCACCCCTCCACTTT; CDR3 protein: CASSQAVARDSPLHF
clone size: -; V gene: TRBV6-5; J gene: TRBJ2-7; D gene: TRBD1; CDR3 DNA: TGTGCCAGCGGCGTCACAGGGGGCCTGGGCTACGAGCAGTACTTC; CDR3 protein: CASGVTGGLGYEQYF
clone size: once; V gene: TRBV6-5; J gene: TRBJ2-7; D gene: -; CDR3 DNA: TGTGCCAGCCGGGTCGGGGGATCCTACGAGCAGTACTTC; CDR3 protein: CASRVGGSYEQYF
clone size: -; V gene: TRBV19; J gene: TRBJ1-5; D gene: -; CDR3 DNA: TGTGCCAGTAGTATAGATTTTAGGGGGGGCGTCAATCAGCCCCAGCATTTT; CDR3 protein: CASSIDFRGGVNQPQHF
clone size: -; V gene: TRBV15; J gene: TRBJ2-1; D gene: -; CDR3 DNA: TGTGCCACCAGCAGAGACGAGGCTAGTACCCGCTACAATGAGCAGTTCTTC; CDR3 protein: CATSRDEASTRYNEQFF
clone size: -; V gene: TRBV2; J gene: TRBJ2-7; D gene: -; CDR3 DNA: TGTGCCAGCAGTGAAGGGTGGGCCATCTACGAGCAGTACTTC; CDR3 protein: CASSEGWAIYEQYF
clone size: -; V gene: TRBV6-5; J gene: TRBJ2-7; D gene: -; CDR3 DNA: TGTGCCAGCCGTCTGGGGGGATCGGTCTACGAGCAGTACTTC; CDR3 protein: CASRLGGSVYEQYF
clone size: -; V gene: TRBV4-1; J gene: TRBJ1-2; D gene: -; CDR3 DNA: TGCGCCAGCAGCCAAGGACCGACTAGGGAAGGGGCCGATGGCTACACCTTC; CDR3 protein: CASSQGPTREGADGYTF
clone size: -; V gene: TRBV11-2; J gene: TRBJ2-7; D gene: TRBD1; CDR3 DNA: TGTGCCAGCAGCTTGGTCGGGGGACAGGCCGCCTACGAGCAGTACTTC; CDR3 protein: CASSLVGGQAAYEQYF
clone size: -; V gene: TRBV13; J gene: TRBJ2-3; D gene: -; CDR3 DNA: TGTGCCAGCAGCCCCCGGCCGGACACTAGCACAGATACGCAGTATTTT; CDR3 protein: CASSPRPDTSTDTQYF
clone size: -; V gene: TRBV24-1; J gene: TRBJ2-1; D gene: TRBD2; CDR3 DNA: TGTGCCACCAGTGACATGGGACTAGGGACCTTCTTC; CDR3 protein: CATSDMGLGTFF
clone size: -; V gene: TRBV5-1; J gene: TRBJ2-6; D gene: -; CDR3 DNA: TGCGCCAGCAGCCCACTCGGACAGAAAAGCTCTGGGGCCAACGTCCTGACTTTC; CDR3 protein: CASSPLGQKSSGANVLTF